This TCR beta chain comes out of a study of cytomegalovirus exposure and HLA in healthy donors. Findings of the study overall: Analysis performed later found over 15,000 TCR beta sequences associated with HLA alleles at 0.05 false discovery rate. A few CMV-associated chains proved CMV antigen-specific in vitro.

This PCR relied on a set of 60 Vbeta primers and 13 Jbeta primers. TCRdb's table, derived via immunoSEQ multiplex PCR, lists solely in-frame clones and lacks some. The table has around 190,000 clones, 85% seen once. Sampled while nominally healthy, donors likely had unrecorded immune exposures. To note about this clone: As yet, its antigen is unknown.

The CDR3 is made up of 16 amino acids. Looked up from germline, CDR1 is SGHAT and CDR2 is FQDESV (reference sequence). Sequencing was carried out using PBMCs. This TCR was recovered from a woman aged 45-59 years in good health and CMV-seronegative. V usage is TRBV11-1 and J usage is TRBJ2-5; 9 positions agree with TRBD2. The end of the DNA is better explained by TRBJ2-7, so the J call may be wrong. CDR3: CASSSRGLASSYEQYF. The CDR3 DNA is TGTGCCAGCAGTTCCCGCGGACTAGCGAGCTCCTACGAGCAGTACTTC.